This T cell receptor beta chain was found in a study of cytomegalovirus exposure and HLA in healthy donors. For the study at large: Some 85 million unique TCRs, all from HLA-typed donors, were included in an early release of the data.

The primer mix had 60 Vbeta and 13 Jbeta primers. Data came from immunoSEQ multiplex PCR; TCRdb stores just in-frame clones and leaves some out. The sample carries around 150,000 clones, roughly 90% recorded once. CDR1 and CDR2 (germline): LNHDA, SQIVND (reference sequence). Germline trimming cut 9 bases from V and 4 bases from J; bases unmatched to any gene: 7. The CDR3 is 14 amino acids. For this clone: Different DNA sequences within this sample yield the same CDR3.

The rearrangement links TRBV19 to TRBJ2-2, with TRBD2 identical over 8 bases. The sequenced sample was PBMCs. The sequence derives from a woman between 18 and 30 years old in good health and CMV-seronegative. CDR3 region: CASSGLAGTGELFF. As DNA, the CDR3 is TGTGCCAGCTCCGGGCTAGCGGGCACCGGGGAGCTGTTTTTT. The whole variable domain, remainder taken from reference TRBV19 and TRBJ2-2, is DGGITQSPKYLFRKEGQNVTLSCEQNLNHDAMYWYRQDPGQGLRLIYYSQIVNDFQKGDIAEGYSVSREKKESFPLTVTSAQKNPTAFYLCASSGLAGTGELFFGEGSRLTVL.